This T cell receptor beta chain derives from a study of monozygotic twins with inflammatory bowel disease. Notes on the study in general: Clonotype overlap with others was lower in IBD patients than in healthy twins, a difference that was greatest with disease activity.

The CDR3 length is 15 residues. Per germline, CDR1 SGHTS and CDR2 YDEGEE. Points on this clonotype: The antigen is not known.

The TCR libraries each used total RNA (approximately 3,300 ng per library). Using the 5' RACE reads, TCRdb records one entry per CDR3 protein without DNA. There are some 330,000 distinct CDR3 sequences in the sample, with over 5% held by the top ten. The chain recombines TRBV5-8 with TRBJ2-5; the TCRdb call, TRBD2, lacks DNA for checking. The source material was blood. This sequence originates from a human donor with ulcerative colitis or Crohn's disease, or a healthy co-twin of an affected twin (not recorded which). CDR3: CASSLVGRKQETQYF.